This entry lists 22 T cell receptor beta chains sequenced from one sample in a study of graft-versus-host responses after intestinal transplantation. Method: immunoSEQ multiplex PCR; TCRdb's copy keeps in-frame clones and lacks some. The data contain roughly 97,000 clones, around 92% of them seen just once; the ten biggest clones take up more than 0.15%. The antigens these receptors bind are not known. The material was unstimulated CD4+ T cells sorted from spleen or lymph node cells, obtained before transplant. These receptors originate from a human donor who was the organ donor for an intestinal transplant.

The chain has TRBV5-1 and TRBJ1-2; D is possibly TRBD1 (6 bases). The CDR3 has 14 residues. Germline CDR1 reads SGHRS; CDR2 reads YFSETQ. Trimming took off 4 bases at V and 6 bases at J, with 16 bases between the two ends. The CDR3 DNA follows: TGCGCCAGCAGCCCGAGGACAGAATCGGATGGCTACACCTTC. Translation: CASSPRTESDGYTF.

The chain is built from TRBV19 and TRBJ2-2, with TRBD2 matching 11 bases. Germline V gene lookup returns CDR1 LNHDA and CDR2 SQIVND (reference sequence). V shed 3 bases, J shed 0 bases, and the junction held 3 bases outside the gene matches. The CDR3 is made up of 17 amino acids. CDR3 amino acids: CASSMLAGGTNTGELFF. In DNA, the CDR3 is TGTGCCAGTAGTATGCTAGCGGGGGGTACGAACACCGGGGAGCTGTTTTTT.

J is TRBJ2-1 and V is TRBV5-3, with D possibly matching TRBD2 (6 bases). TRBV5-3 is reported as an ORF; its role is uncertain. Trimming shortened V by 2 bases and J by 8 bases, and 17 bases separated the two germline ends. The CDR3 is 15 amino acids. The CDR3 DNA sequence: TGTGCCAGAAGCTTAGGACCCGGGGGTGAGGATGAGCAGTTCTTC. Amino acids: CARSLGPGGEDEQFF.

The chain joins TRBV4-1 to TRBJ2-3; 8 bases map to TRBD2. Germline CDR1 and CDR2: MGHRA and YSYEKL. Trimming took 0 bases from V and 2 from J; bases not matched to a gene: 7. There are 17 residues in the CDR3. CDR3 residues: CASSQDELAVNTDTQYF. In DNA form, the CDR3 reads TGCGCCAGCAGCCAAGATGAACTAGCGGTAAACACAGATACGCAGTATTTT.

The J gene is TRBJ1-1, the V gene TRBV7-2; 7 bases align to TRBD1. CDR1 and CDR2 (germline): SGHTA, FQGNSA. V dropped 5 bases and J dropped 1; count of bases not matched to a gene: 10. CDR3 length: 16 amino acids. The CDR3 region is CASSPRGMTRNTEAFF. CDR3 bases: TGTGCCAGCAGCCCCAGGGGGATGACCAGGAACACTGAAGCTTTCTTT.

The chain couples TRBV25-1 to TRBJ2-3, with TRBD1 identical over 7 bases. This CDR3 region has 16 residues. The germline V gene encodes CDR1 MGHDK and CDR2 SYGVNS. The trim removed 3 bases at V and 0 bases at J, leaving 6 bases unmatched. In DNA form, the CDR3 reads TGTGCCAGCAGTGAGGTAGAGGGGGCCAGCACAGATACGCAGTATTTT. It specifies CASSEVEGASTDTQYF.

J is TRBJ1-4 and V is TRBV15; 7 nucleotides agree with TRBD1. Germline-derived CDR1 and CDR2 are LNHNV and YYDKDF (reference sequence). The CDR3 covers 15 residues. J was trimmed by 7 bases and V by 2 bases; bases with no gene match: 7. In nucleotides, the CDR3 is TGTGCCACCAGCAGAACAGGGGAGAGGGGTGAAAAACTGTTTTTT. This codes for CATSRTGERGEKLFF. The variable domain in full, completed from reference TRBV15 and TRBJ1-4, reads DAMVIQNPRYQVTQFGKPVTLSCSQTLNHNVMYWYQQKSSQAPKLLFHYYDKDFNNEADTPDNFQSRRPNTSFCFLDIRSPGLGDTAMYLCATSRTGERGEKLFFGSGTQLSVL.

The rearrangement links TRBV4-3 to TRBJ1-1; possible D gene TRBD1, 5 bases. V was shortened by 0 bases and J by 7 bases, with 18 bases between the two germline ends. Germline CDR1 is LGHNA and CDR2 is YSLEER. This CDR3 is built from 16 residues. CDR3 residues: CASSQDWTKGMFEAFF. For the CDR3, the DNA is TGCGCCAGCAGCCAAGATTGGACAAAGGGTATGTTTGAAGCTTTCTTT.

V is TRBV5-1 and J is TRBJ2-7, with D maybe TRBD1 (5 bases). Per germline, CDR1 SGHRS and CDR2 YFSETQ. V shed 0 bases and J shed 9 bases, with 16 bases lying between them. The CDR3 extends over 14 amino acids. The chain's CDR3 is CASSLEQARGSQYF. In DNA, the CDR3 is TGCGCCAGCAGCTTGGAACAGGCACGCGGTTCGCAGTACTTC.

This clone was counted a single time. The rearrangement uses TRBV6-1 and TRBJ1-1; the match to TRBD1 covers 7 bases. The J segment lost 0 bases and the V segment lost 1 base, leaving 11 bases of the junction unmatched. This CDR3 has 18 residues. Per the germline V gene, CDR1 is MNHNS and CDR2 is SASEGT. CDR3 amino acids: CASSEGWRDRLMNTEAFF. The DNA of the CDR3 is TGTGCCAGCAGTGAAGGCTGGAGGGACAGACTTATGAACACTGAAGCTTTCTTT.

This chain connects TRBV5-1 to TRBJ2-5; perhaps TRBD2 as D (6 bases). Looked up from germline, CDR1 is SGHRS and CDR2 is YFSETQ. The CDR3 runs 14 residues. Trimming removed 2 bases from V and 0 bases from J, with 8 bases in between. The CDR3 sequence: CASSFGRNQETQYF. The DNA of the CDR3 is TGCGCCAGCAGCTTTGGGAGGAACCAAGAGACCCAGTACTTC.

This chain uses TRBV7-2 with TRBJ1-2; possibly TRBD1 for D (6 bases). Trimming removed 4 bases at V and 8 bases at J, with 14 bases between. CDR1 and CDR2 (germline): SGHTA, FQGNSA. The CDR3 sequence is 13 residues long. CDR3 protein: CASSYSGARGYTF. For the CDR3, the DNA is TGTGCCAGCAGCTACTCAGGGGCGAGGGGCTACACCTTC.

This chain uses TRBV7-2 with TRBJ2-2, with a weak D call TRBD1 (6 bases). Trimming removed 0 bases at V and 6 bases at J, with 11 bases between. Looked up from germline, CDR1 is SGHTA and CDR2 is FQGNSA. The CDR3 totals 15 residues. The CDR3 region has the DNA TGTGCCAGCAGCTTAGCGCAAGGGGGAGCCGGGGAGCTGTTTTTT. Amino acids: CASSLAQGGAGELFF.

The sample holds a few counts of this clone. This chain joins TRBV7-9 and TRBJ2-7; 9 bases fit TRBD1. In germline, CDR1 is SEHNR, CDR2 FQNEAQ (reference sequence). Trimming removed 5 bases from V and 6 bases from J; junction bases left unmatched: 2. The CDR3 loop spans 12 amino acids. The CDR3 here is CASSPTGGEQYF. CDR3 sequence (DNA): TGTGCCAGCAGCCCGACAGGGGGCGAGCAGTACTTC. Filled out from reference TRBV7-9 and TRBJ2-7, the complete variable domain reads DTGVSQNPRHKITKRGQNVTFRCDPISEHNRLYWYRQTLGQGPEFLTYFQNEAQLEKSRLLSDRFSAERPKGSFSTLEIQRTEQGDSAMYLCASSPTGGEQYFGPGTRLTVT.

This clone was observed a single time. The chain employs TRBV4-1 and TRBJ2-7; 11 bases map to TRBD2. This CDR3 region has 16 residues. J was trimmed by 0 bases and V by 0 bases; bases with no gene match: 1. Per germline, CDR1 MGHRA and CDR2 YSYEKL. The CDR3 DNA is TGCGCCAGCAGCCAAGAGGGGACTAGCGGCTCCTACGAGCAGTACTTC. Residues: CASSQEGTSGSYEQYF.

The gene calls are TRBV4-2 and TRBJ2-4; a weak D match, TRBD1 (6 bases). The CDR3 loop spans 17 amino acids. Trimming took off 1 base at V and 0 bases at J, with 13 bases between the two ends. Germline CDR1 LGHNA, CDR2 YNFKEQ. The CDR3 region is CASSQVGRGLAKNIQYF. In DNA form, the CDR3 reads TGTGCCAGCAGCCAAGTTGGCAGGGGATTAGCCAAAAACATTCAGTACTTC.

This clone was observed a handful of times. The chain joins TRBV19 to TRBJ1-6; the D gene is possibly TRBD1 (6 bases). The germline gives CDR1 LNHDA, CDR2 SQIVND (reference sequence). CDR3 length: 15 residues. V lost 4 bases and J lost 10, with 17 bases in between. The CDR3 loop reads CASSTSGVVESPLHF. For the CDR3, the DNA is TGTGCCAGTAGTACCTCAGGGGTGGTGGAGTCACCCCTCCACTTT.

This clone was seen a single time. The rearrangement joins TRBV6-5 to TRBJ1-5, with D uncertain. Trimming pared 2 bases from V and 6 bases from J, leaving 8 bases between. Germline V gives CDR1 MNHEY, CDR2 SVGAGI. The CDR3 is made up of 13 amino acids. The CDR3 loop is CASSYRGGQPQHF. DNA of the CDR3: TGTGCCAGCAGTTACCGGGGTGGTCAGCCCCAGCATTTT.

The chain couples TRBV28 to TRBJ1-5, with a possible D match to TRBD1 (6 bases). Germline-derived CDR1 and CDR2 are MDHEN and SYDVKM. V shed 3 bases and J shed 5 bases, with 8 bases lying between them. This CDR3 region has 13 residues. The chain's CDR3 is CASSLTGHQPQHF. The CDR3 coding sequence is TGTGCCAGCAGTTTGACAGGACATCAGCCCCAGCATTTT.

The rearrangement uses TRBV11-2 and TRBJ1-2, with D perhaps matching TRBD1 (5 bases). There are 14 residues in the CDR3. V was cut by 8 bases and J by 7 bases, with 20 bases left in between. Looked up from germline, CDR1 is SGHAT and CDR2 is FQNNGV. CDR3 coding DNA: TGTGCCAGCCGCTCCGAACAGGCCGCCAGTGGCTACACCTTC. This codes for CASRSEQAASGYTF.

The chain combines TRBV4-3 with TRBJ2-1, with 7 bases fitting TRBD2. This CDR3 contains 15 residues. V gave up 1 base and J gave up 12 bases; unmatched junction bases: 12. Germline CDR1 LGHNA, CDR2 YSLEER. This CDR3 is CASSQGGGTGGGQFF. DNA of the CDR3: TGCGCCAGCAGCCAAGGGGGGGGAACCGGCGGTGGGCAGTTCTTC.

As DNA, the CDR3 is TGTGCCAGCAGCTTGAGCGGGGGGGCCGCGAACACCGGGGAGCTGTTTTTT. Protein sequence: CASSLSGGAANTGELFF. The chain combines TRBV7-2 with TRBJ2-2; 10 bases are shared with TRBD2. The CDR3 sequence is 17 residues long. In germline, CDR1 is SGHTA, CDR2 FQGNSA. V lost 3 bases, J lost 0 bases, and 4 bases stayed unmatched.